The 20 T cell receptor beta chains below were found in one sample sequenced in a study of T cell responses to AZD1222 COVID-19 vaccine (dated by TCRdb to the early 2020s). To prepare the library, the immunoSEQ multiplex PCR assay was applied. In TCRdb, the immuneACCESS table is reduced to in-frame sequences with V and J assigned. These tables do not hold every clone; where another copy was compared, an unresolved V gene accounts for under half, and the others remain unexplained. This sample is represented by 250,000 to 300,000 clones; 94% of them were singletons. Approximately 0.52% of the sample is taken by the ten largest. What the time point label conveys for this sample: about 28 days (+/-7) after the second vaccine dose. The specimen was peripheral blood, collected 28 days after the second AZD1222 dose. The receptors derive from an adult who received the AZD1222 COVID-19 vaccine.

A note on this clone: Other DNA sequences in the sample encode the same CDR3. CDR3 residues: CASSYGRGSYNEQFF. As DNA, the CDR3 is TGTGCCAGCAGTTACGGGAGGGGGTCCTACAATGAGCAGTTCTTC. V gene TRBV6-5 combines with J gene TRBJ2-1, with a weak D call TRBD2 (7 bases). The CDR3 covers 15 residues. The germline gives CDR1 MNHEY, CDR2 SVGAGI. Trimming removed 2 bases from V and 1 base from J, with 9 bases in between.

CDR3 in amino acids: CASSFRAHQPQHF. In nucleotides, the CDR3 is TGTGCCAGCAGTTTCAGGGCCCATCAGCCCCAGCATTTT. This chain links TRBV12-3 or TRBV12-4 with TRBJ1-5, with D maybe TRBD1 (5 bases). V lost 3 bases, J lost 5 bases, and 8 bases lay in between. The CDR3 runs to 13 residues.

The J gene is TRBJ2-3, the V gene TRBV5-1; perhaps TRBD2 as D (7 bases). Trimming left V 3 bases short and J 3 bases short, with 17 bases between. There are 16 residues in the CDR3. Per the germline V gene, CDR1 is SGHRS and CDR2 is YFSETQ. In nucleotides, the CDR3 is TGCGCCAGCAGCTCCCTCTCGGGGGGCAGGACAGATACGCAGTATTTT. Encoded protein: CASSSLSGGRTDTQYF. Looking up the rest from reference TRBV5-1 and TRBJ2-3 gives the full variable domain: KAGVTQTPRYLIKTRGQQVTLSCSPISGHRSVSWYQQTPGQGLQFLFEYFSETQRNKGNFPGRFSGRQFSNSRSEMNVSTLELGDSALYLCASSSLSGGRTDTQYFGPGTRLTVL.

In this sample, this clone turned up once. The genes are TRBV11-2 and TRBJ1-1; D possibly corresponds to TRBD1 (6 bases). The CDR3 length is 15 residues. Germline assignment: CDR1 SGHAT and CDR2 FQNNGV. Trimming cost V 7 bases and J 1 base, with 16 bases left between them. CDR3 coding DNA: TGTGCCAGCACTACCCTTAGGGGGTCGAACACTGAAGCTTTCTTT. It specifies CASTTLRGSNTEAFF. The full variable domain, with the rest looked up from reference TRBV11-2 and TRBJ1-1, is EAGVAQSPRYKIIEKRQSVAFWCNPISGHATLYWYQQILGQGPKLLIQFQNNGVVDDSQLPKDRFSAERLKGVDSTLKIQPAKLEDSAVYLCASTTLRGSNTEAFFGQGTRLTVV.

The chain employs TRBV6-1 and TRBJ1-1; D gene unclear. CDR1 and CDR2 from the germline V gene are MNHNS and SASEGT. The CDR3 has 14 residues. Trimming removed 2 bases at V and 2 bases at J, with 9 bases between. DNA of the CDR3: TGTGCCAGCAGTGAATGGCTGGGCAACACTGAAGCTTTCTTT. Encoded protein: CASSEWLGNTEAFF.

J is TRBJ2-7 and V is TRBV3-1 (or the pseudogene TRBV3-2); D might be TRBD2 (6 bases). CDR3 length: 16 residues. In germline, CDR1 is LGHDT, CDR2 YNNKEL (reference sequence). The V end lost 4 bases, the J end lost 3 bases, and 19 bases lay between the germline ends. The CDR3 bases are TGTGCCAGCAGCCCCCGGGAGCGAGGGCCTAGCTACGAGCAGTACTTC. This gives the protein CASSPRERGPSYEQYF.

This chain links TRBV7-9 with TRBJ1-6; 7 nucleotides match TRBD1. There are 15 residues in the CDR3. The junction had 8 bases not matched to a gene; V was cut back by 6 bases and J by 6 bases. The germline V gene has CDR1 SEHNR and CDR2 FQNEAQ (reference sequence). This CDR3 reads CASRPDRAINSPLHF. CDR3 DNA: TGTGCCAGCAGGCCCGACAGGGCTATTAATTCACCCCTCCACTTT.

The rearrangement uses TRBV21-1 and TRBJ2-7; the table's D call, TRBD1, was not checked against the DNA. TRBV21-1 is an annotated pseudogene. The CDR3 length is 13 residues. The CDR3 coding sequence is TGTGCCAGCAGCAAGGCAGGGCCCTACGAGCAGTACTTC. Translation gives CASSKAGPYEQYF.

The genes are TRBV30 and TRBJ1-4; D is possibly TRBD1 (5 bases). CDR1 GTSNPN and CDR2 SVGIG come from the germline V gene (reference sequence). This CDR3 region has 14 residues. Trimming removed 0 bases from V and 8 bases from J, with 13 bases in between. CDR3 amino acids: CAWSVQGWGEKLFF. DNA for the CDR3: TGTGCCTGGAGTGTACAAGGCTGGGGGGAAAAACTGTTTTTT.

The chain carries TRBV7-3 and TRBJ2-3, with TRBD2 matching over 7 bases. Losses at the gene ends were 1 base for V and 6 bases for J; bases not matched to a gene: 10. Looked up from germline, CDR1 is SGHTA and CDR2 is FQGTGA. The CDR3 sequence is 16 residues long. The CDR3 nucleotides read TGTGCCAGCAGCTTAATGGGACTAACAAATGGGGATACGCAGTATTTT. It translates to CASSLMGLTNGDTQYF.

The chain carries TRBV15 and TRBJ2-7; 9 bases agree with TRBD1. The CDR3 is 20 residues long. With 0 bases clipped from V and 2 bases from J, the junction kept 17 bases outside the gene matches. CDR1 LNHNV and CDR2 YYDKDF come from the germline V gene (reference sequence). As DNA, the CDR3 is TGTGCCACCAGCAGAGATCAGGGACAGGGAGGTTCGGCCTTTACCTACGAGCAGTACTTC. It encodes CATSRDQGQGGSAFTYEQYF.

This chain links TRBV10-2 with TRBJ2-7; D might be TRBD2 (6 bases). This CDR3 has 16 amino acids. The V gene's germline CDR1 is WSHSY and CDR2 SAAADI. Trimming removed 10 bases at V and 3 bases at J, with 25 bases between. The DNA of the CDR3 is TGCGCCACCTCCTTGATCGCGGCGGGAAGACGCTACGAGCAGTACTTC. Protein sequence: CATSLIAAGRRYEQYF.

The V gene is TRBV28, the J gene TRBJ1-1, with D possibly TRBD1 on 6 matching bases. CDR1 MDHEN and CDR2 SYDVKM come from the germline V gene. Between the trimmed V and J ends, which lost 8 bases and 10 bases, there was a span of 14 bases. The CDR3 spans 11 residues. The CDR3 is CASSGGPVAFF. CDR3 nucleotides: TGTGCCAGCTCTGGGGGGCCAGTAGCTTTCTTT.

CDR3 nucleotide sequence: TGTGCCAGTAGTATGAGTTGGCGGAGCACAGATACGCAGTATTTT. Translation: CASSMSWRSTDTQYF. The rearrangement uses TRBV19 and TRBJ2-3; no clear D. From germline, CDR1 is LNHDA and CDR2 SQIVND (reference sequence). The CDR3 is made up of 15 amino acids. V was trimmed by 3 bases and J by 0 bases, leaving 10 bases between them.

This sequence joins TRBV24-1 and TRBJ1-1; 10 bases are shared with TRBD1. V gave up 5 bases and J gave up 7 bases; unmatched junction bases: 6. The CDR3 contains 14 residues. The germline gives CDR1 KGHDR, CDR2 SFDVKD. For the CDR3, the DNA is TGTGCCACCAGTGCGACAGGGGGCTTGGATGAAGCTTTCTTT. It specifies CATSATGGLDEAFF.

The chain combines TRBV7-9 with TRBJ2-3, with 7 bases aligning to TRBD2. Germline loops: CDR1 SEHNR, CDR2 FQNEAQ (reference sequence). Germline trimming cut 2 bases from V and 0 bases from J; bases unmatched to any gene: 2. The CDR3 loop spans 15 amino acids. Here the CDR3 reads CASSLPSGSTDTQYF. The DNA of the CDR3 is TGTGCCAGCAGCTTACCTAGCGGTAGCACAGATACGCAGTATTTT. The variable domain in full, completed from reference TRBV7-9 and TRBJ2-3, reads DTGVSQNPRHKITKRGQNVTFRCDPISEHNRLYWYRQTLGQGPEFLTYFQNEAQLEKSRLLSDRFSAERPKGSFSTLEIQRTEQGDSAMYLCASSLPSGSTDTQYFGPGTRLTVL.

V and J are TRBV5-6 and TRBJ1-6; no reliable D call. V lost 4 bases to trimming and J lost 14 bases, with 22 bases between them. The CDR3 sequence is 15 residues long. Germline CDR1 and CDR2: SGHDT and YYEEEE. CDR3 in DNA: TGTGCCAGCAGCCCCCGCGGCCTCACGAATCACACCCTCCACTTT. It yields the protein CASSPRGLTNHTLHF.

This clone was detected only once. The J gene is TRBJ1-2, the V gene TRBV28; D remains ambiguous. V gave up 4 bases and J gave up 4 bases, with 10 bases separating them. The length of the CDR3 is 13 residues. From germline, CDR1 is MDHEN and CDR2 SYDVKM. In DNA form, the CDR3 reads TGTGCCAGCAGTTCGGCGAAGATCTATGGCTACACCTTC. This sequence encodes CASSSAKIYGYTF.

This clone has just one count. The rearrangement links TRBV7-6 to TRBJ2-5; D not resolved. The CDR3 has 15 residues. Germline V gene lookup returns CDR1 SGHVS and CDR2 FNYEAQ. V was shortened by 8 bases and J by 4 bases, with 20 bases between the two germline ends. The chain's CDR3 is CASGTRRGSGETQYF. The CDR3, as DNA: TGTGCCAGCGGAACTCGTAGAGGATCGGGAGAGACCCAGTACTTC.

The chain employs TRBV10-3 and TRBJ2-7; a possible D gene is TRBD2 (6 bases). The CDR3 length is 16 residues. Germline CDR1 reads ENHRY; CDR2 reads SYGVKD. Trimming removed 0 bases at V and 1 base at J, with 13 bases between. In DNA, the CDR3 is TGTGCCATCAGTGAGTCGGGCGGGGCACTATCCTACGAGCAGTACTTC. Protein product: CAISESGGALSYEQYF.